These 26 T cell receptor beta chains originate from one sample sequenced in a study of T cell changes during pregnancy in multiple sclerosis. Assay used: immunoSEQ multiplex PCR; TCRdb lists only in-frame clones, some missing. Among about 100,000 clones listed, about 94% were seen once. This specimen consisted of peripheral blood, obtained before pregnancy. The source of these receptors is a female donor with multiple sclerosis, enrolled in a pregnancy study.

V and J are TRBV10-2 and TRBJ1-1; D gene uncertain. Germline values: CDR1 WSHSY, CDR2 SAAADI. The CDR3 spans 15 residues. Trimming removed 6 bases from V and 11 bases from J, with 25 bases in between. CDR3 amino acids: CASSRTRDPSHGAFF. DNA for the CDR3: TGCGCCAGCAGCCGCACGAGGGATCCCTCTCACGGGGCTTTCTTT.

The genes are TRBV5-4 and TRBJ2-7; TRBD1 matches 9 bases. V was pared by 0 bases and J by 6 bases, with 7 bases of the junction left unmatched. The CDR3 spans 15 residues. Germline V lookup: CDR1 SGHNT, CDR2 YYREEE (reference sequence). This chain's CDR3 is CASSLGTGDPSEQYF. DNA of the CDR3: TGTGCCAGCAGCTTGGGGACAGGGGACCCCTCCGAGCAGTACTTC.

The V gene is TRBV27, the J gene TRBJ2-1; 9 bases line up with TRBD2. Germline V lookup: CDR1 MNHEY, CDR2 SMNVEV (reference sequence). V was pared by 5 bases and J by 1 base, with 15 bases of the junction left unmatched. The length of the CDR3 is 19 residues. The CDR3 loop is CASSPRRTSDYTSYNEQFF. CDR3 nucleotide sequence: TGTGCCAGCAGTCCTAGGCGGACTAGCGATTACACGTCCTACAATGAGCAGTTCTTC.

Here the CDR3 reads CATSRDLRRGSNEQYF. As DNA, the CDR3 is TGTGCCACCAGCAGAGATTTGCGGCGCGGGAGCAACGAGCAGTACTTC. J is TRBJ2-7 and V is TRBV15; TRBD2 aligns across 7 bases. Per germline, CDR1 LNHNV and CDR2 YYDKDF (reference sequence). This CDR3 spans 16 amino acids. V dropped 0 bases and J dropped 5; count of bases not matched to a gene: 10.

This chain links TRBV30 with TRBJ2-5; no clear D. V was pared by 2 bases and J by 1 base, with 5 bases between. Per the germline V gene, CDR1 is GTSNPN and CDR2 is SVGIG (reference sequence). The CDR3 loop spans 12 amino acids. CDR3 sequence reads: CAWSMSQETQYF. As DNA, the CDR3 is TGTGCCTGGAGTATGAGCCAAGAGACCCAGTACTTC.

This clone came up a few times. V and J are TRBV9 and TRBJ2-3; no clear D. This CDR3 is built from 16 residues. The V end was cut by 4 bases, the J end by 3 bases, with 18 bases between. The germline V gene has CDR1 SGDLS and CDR2 YYNGEE. CDR3 protein: CASSTRRSLQTDTQYF. In DNA, the CDR3 is TGTGCCAGCAGCACTCGACGGAGCTTGCAGACAGATACGCAGTATTTT. Drawing the rest from reference TRBV9 and TRBJ2-3, the complete variable domain is DSGVTQTPKHLITATGQRVTLRCSPRSGDLSVYWYQQSLDQGLQFLIQYYNGEERAKGNILERFSAQQFPDLHSELNLSSLELGDSALYFCASSTRRSLQTDTQYFGPGTRLTVL.

This chain uses TRBV19 with TRBJ2-3; 14 bases line up with TRBD2. V shed 5 bases, J shed 4 bases, and the junction held 8 bases outside the gene matches. Germline CDR1 and CDR2: LNHDA and SQIVND (reference sequence). This CDR3 comprises 17 residues. CDR3 sequence (DNA): TGTGCCAGTAGTCCCCGGACTAGCGGGAGGAGGGCAGATACGCAGTATTTT. Translating it yields CASSPRTSGRRADTQYF.

This clone has a handful of counts. The rearrangement links TRBV10-2 to TRBJ1-1; D not certain. Trimming pared 3 bases from V and 11 bases from J, leaving 10 bases between. The germline V gene has CDR1 WSHSY and CDR2 SAAADI. The length of the CDR3 is 11 residues. This chain's CDR3 is CASSEGGKAFF. The DNA of the CDR3 is TGCGCCAGCAGTGAAGGAGGGAAGGCTTTCTTT.

This chain uses TRBV9 with TRBJ1-1; D perhaps matches TRBD1 (5 bases). The V and J ends lost 4 bases and 1 base respectively, with 14 bases between them. CDR1 is SGDLS, CDR2 YYNGEE, per germline. The length of the CDR3 is 15 residues. CDR3 loop: CASSRTLTENTEAFF. CDR3 DNA: TGTGCCAGCAGCCGAACCTTGACAGAGAACACTGAAGCTTTCTTT.

The chain combines TRBV12-5 with TRBJ1-1, with unresolved D. Germline values: CDR1 LGHNT, CDR2 FRNRAP. Trimming took off 0 bases at V and 2 bases at J, with 19 bases between the two ends. The CDR3 covers 18 residues. The CDR3 DNA is TGTGCTAGTGGTTTGGTATTACAGAGATCAATCTTTAACACTGAAGCTTTCTTT. Translation gives CASGLVLQRSIFNTEAFF.

The chain has TRBV19 and TRBJ2-7; D might be TRBD2 (7 bases). The CDR3 consists of 14 residues. V lost 3 bases, J lost 6 bases, and 15 bases lay in between. CDR1 and CDR2 from the germline V gene are LNHDA and SQIVND (reference sequence). CDR3 sequence: CASSIERGGSEQYF. In nucleotides, the CDR3 is TGTGCCAGTAGTATCGAAAGGGGGGGCTCCGAGCAGTACTTC.

The CDR3: CSVEGRTRSGSTDEQFF. The CDR3 DNA is TGCAGCGTTGAAGGCCGCACCAGGAGCGGGAGTACGGATGAGCAGTTCTTC. V is TRBV29-1 and J is TRBJ2-1, with 8 nucleotides matching TRBD2. The junction had 16 bases not matched to a gene; V was cut back by 1 base and J by 8 bases. CDR1 SQVTM and CDR2 ANQGSEA come from the germline V gene. This CDR3 contains 17 residues.

This chain uses TRBV27 with TRBJ1-5; 7 bases match TRBD1. Losses at the gene ends were 7 bases for V and 0 bases for J; bases not matched to a gene: 6. CDR3 size: 15 residues. CDR1 is MNHEY and CDR2 is SMNVEV in the germline V gene (reference sequence). CDR3 residues: CASKQGVISNQPQHF. DNA for the CDR3: TGTGCCAGCAAGCAGGGGGTTATTAGCAATCAGCCCCAGCATTTT.

The table lists this clone with a count of one. The chain links TRBV28 to TRBJ1-5, with D tentatively TRBD1 (5 bases). Germline CDR1 and CDR2: MDHEN and SYDVKM. This CDR3 comprises 15 residues. V was pared by 5 bases and J by 4 bases, with 15 bases between. The CDR3 sequence: CASSPPPGRNQPQHF. The CDR3 DNA reads TGTGCCAGCAGTCCTCCCCCAGGGAGGAATCAGCCCCAGCATTTT.

This clone is categorized as medium-sized. CDR3 sequence: CASSMGRVNAGELFF. The DNA for the CDR3 is TGTGCCAGCAGTATGGGCAGGGTGAATGCCGGGGAGCTGTTTTTT. The gene calls are TRBV2 and TRBJ2-2; possible D gene TRBD1, 5 bases. CDR1 and CDR2 from the germline V gene are SNHLY and FYNNEI. The CDR3 is made up of 15 amino acids. V gave up 5 bases and J gave up 6 bases, with 16 bases separating them.

This rearrangement joins TRBV28 to TRBJ2-7; 13 positions agree with TRBD2. Trimming removed 7 bases from V and 2 bases from J; junction bases left unmatched: 5. Per the germline V gene, CDR1 is MDHEN and CDR2 is SYDVKM. The CDR3 spans 15 residues. This CDR3 is CASTGLAGVTYEQYF. The CDR3 DNA follows: TGTGCCAGCACCGGACTAGCGGGAGTAACCTACGAGCAGTACTTC. The full variable domain, completed using reference TRBV28 and TRBJ2-7, is DVKVTQSSRYLVKRTGEKVFLECVQDMDHENMFWYRQDPGLGLRLIYFSYDVKMKEKGDIPEGYSVSREKKERFSLILESASTNQTSMYLCASTGLAGVTYEQYFGPGTRLTVT.

The chain uses TRBV4-1 and TRBJ2-7; 8 bases are a match to TRBD1. The junction had 6 bases not matched to a gene; V was cut back by 3 bases and J by 2 bases. This CDR3 region has 15 residues. Looked up from germline, CDR1 is MGHRA and CDR2 is YSYEKL. The CDR3 loop is CASSQWTGFAYEQYF. DNA for the CDR3: TGCGCCAGCAGCCAGTGGACAGGGTTCGCCTACGAGCAGTACTTC.

This clone was seen a single time. V and J are TRBV2 and TRBJ1-1; TRBD1 matches 8 bases. The germline V gene has CDR1 SNHLY and CDR2 FYNNEI. The CDR3 is made up of 15 amino acids. With V trimmed by 4 bases and J by 1 base, 5 bases remained unmatched. The CDR3 protein is CASSGPDRGNTEAFF. Written as DNA, the CDR3 is TGTGCCAGCAGTGGGCCAGACAGGGGGAACACTGAAGCTTTCTTT.

The rearrangement uses TRBV27 and TRBJ2-7; D unclear. Per the germline V gene, CDR1 is MNHEY and CDR2 is SMNVEV (reference sequence). CDR3 length: 13 residues. The ends were cut back, 1 base at V and 3 bases at J, with 7 bases in the middle. For the CDR3, the DNA is TGTGCCAGCAGTTTATTTCCTAGCTACGAGCAGTACTTC. Protein sequence: CASSLFPSYEQYF.

This chain links TRBV29-1 with TRBJ1-1; 7 bases map to TRBD1. Per germline, CDR1 SQVTM and CDR2 ANQGSEA. Unmatched junction bases numbered 15, after V lost 3 bases and J lost 11 bases. The CDR3 is 14 residues long. CDR3 protein: CSVDGGQGGMGAFF. CDR3 nucleotide sequence: TGCAGCGTTGATGGTGGGCAGGGGGGCATGGGCGCTTTCTTT.

The gene calls are TRBV6-1 and TRBJ1-3; D call uncertain. The CDR3 loop spans 14 amino acids. Germline CDR1 MNHNS, CDR2 SASEGT. The V and J ends lost 7 bases and 1 base respectively, with 11 bases between them. CDR3 residues: CASIPRGSGNTIYF. In nucleotides, the CDR3 is TGTGCCAGCATCCCCAGAGGGTCTGGAAACACCATATATTTT.

The genes are TRBV5-1 and TRBJ2-7, with 8 bases lining up with TRBD2. The CDR3 loop spans 15 amino acids. Germline V gene sequence: CDR1 SGHRS, CDR2 YFSETQ. V shed 0 bases, J shed 3 bases, and the junction held 5 bases outside the gene matches. The CDR3 DNA follows: TGCGCCAGCAGCTTGGTGGCGGGAGGACGCTACGAGCAGTACTTC. The encoded protein is CASSLVAGGRYEQYF.

The chain combines TRBV18 with TRBJ2-7; 9 bases are a match to TRBD2. CDR1 KGHSH and CDR2 LQKENI come from the germline V gene. CDR3 length: 16 residues. J lost 7 bases, V lost 6 bases, and 16 bases had no gene match. CDR3 protein: CASSESQAGGLREQYF. The DNA of the CDR3 is TGTGCCAGCTCGGAGTCTCAAGCGGGAGGCCTTCGGGAGCAGTACTTC.

This clone was detected once. The chain links TRBV10-1 to TRBJ2-7; 10 bases fit TRBD2. Germline-derived CDR1 and CDR2 are WNHNN and SYGVQD (reference sequence). The CDR3 is 18 amino acids. V lost 3 bases and J lost 5; bases outside the gene matches: 16. The CDR3 DNA is TGCGCCAGCAGTGATTCCCCCCACATACCCGGGACTAGCGACGAGCAGTACTTC. Protein product: CASSDSPHIPGTSDEQYF.

The V call is TRBV5-1, the J call TRBJ2-7; maybe TRBD2 (6 bases). CDR3 length: 13 amino acids. Germline-derived CDR1 and CDR2 are SGHRS and YFSETQ. V was shortened by 5 bases and J by 2 bases, with 11 bases between the two germline ends. The CDR3 DNA reads TGCGCCAGCAGTCTTAGCGGAACCTACGAGCAGTACTTC. Translation: CASSLSGTYEQYF.

J is TRBJ1-2 and V is TRBV6-6, with D unclear. Deletions cut 5 bases from V and 0 bases from J, with 16 bases between. The CDR3 has 16 residues. Per germline, CDR1 MNHNY and CDR2 SVGAGI (reference sequence). The CDR3 sequence is CASSPPVGDTNYGYTF. As DNA, the CDR3 is TGTGCCAGCAGTCCACCAGTGGGAGATACTAACTATGGCTACACCTTC.